The sample holds a few counts of the clone carrying this T cell receptor (beta chain). The CDR3 is 16 amino acids. The trim removed 0 bases at V and 1 base at J, leaving 6 bases unmatched. Germline V gives CDR1 SGHRS, CDR2 YFSETQ. TCRdb re-called the 5' RACE reads with MiXCR, one entry per CDR3 protein. The sample consists of 300,000 to 350,000 distinct CDR3 sequences, roughly a fifth of them appearing once. The data stem from a study of T-cell memory formation after mild COVID-19. The TCR sequence derives from a young man who had mild COVID-19 (a few samples of this study predate the infection). Cell type and time point are not known. The J gene is TRBJ2-7, the V gene TRBV5-1, with 8 bases fitting TRBD1. Sequenced: PBMCs or a T cell subset sorted from them (not recorded which). The CDR3 loop is CASSLGGQALSYEQYF. CDR3 DNA sequence: TGCGCCAGCAGCTTGGGGGGACAGGCATTATCCTACGAGCAGTACTTC.